The T cell receptor (beta chain) under discussion was sequenced for a study of beta chain features in type 1 diabetes (dated by TCRdb to the late 2010s). Turning to the overall study: Mean age, gender distribution, total cell number and subset yield did not differ between patients and healthy donors. A total of approximately 100 million sorted cells were examined across all samples, and the number of cells per subset was strongly correlated with RNA yield. The study compared the TCRB repertoires of sorted circulating CD4+ T cell subsets in recently diagnosed type 1 diabetes patients with those in matched healthy donors. Naive and central memory subsets were obtained from all 30 or so donors, but regulatory and stem cell-like memory subsets were isolated from only 8 patients and about 8 healthy donors.

From each donor, a single peripheral blood sample of roughly 0.11 L on average was drawn into heparinised tubes. Using a panel that included CD45RO, CCR7, CD25, CD127, CD95 and CD27, naive, central memory, regulatory and stem cell-like memory CD4+ T cells were sorted on a BD FACSAria II. Every sorted population had a purity above 98%. PBMCs were isolated immediately by Lymphoprep density gradient centrifugation and stained directly without culture. Samples were stained and sorted in pairs, with one healthy donor and one patient per experiment, so that batch effects were minimized. The CDR3 holds 11 amino acids from the cysteine to the phenylalanine. Of the read, only the CDR3 DNA is kept; its 33 bases are in frame from base 1. Relative to germline, V is 4 bases shorter and J is 8 bases shorter, with 11 bases between their ends. As encoded in the germline V gene, CDR1 is SQVTM while CDR2 is ANQGSEA.

The research as a whole found: Because the HLA sub-analyses included only small numbers of individuals, any influence of HLA type on TCRB rearrangement was left unresolved. PCR might favor shorter templates, but patient and control samples were amplified and corrected together, so any skew would affect both groups equally. Fewer insertions and more nucleotide deletions at VDJ recombination sites were observed in patients with type 1 diabetes, implying thymic rearrangement abnormalities. Naive, central memory and regulatory TCRB repertoires appeared more similar among patients than among healthy donors. Because cDNA was sequenced instead of genomic DNA, activated cells with high expression could be over-represented, although the groups did not differ in activation or CD3 levels. In all four CD4+ subsets, TCRB CDR3 length was moderately but significantly shorter in type 1 diabetes patients.

All of the isolated RNA was reverse transcribed with the High Capacity cDNA Reverse Transcription Kit, so expressed TCRB transcripts were sequenced. Naive, central memory and regulatory T cell samples underwent deep immunoSEQ sequencing, averaging around 3.6 million total reads per sample. Sorted cells were lysed in RLT buffer, and RNA was extracted using DNase-treated RNeasy Micro or Mini kits according to cell number. Each cell subset was processed on its own to prevent cross-contamination, while patient and healthy donor samples were processed together. The immunoSEQ multiplex PCR was used to amplify TCRB sequences from cDNA, yielding 87-bp fragments that span the CDR3 region. The amplicons were sequenced using the Illumina HiSeq platform. The study's processing was this. PCR bias was corrected computationally using synthetic template baselines, and reads within Hamming distance 2 were collapsed, with unmergeable singletons discarded. Reads were aligned to IMGT to assign V, D and J genes, CDR3 length, and insertions or deletions at six rearrangement sites. Within each subset, clonotype counts were normalized to sorted cell number, and only after that were true diversity and Gini coefficients computed with the tcR R package. The overlap coefficient, calculated on TCRB nucleotide sequences, was used to measure repertoire sharing. Out-of-frame TCRB sequences from naive cells were analyzed as a proxy for the pre-selection repertoire. TCRdb took over this immuneACCESS table, retaining in-frame rearrangements with V and J assigned. Such tables are incomplete; in checked studies, under half of the missing clones stem from an unresolved V gene, and the remainder is unexplained. The V and J calls and clone size were taken over from that table, and D and trimming were inferred from the DNA. The sample table lists about 350,000 clones, around a fifth of them with a count of one. The top ten clones comprise 0.035% to 0.05% of the sample.

With respect to this clone: Its antigen is unknown. Base qualities are missing; no much larger clone stands one base away.

The V and J segments used are TRBV29-1 and TRBJ1-2; no D segment can be confidently identified. Sequencing was done on a sample of naive CD4+ T cells from blood. According to the study, the label for this sample's cell subset or site signals: true naive CD4+ T cells. The source of this sequence is a woman aged 18-29 years in good health. Here the CDR3 is given as CSVGAEKGYTF. The nucleotide sequence reads as follows: TGCAGCGTTGGTGCGGAGAAAGGCTACACCTTC.